These 19 T cell receptor beta chains were sequenced from one sample in a study of blood T cell repertoires in COVID-19. Assay used: immunoSEQ multiplex PCR; TCRdb lists only in-frame clones, some missing. The data hold about 350,000 clones, with roughly 86% observed a single time. What was sequenced was PBMCs or T cells enriched from blood (not recorded which). These receptors all come from a woman aged 25 to 45 who had been exposed to COVID-19.

This sequence joins TRBV19 and TRBJ2-5, with 10 bases aligning to TRBD2. Germline CDR1 LNHDA, CDR2 SQIVND (reference sequence). The CDR3 covers 17 residues. V trimming: 3 bases; J trimming: 6 bases; junction bases outside the gene matches: 13. CDR3 DNA: TGTGCCAGTAGTATTGGTCCAGCGGGAGGGCCTAGGAAGACCCAGTACTTC. Residues: CASSIGPAGGPRKTQYF. Full variable domain (outside the CDR3, taken from reference TRBV19 and TRBJ2-5): DGGITQSPKYLFRKEGQNVTLSCEQNLNHDAMYWYRQDPGQGLRLIYYSQIVNDFQKGDIAEGYSVSREKKESFPLTVTSAQKNPTAFYLCASSIGPAGGPRKTQYFGPGTRLLVL.

This clone was recorded once. V is TRBV5-1 and J is TRBJ2-3, with D tentatively TRBD2 (6 bases). Germline V gene lookup returns CDR1 SGHRS and CDR2 YFSETQ. The CDR3 sequence is 15 residues long. Between the trimmed V and J ends, which lost 4 bases and 0 bases, there was a span of 12 bases. Written as DNA, the CDR3 is TGCGCCAGCAGCGCGGGGCTTACTAGCACAGATACGCAGTATTTT. It codes for CASSAGLTSTDTQYF.

The V gene is TRBV7-9, the J gene TRBJ2-7, with 7 bases aligning to TRBD1. The CDR3 runs 14 residues. Trimming at V came to 2 bases and at J to 0 bases, leaving 1 base not matched to a gene. Germline assignment: CDR1 SEHNR and CDR2 FQNEAQ (reference sequence). The DNA of the CDR3 is TGTGCCAGCAGCTTAAGGGACAGCTCCTACGAGCAGTACTTC. Translating it yields CASSLRDSSYEQYF.

The chain uses TRBV6-6 and TRBJ1-2, with TRBD1 matching 7 bases. Germline V gene lookup returns CDR1 MNHNY and CDR2 SVGAGI (reference sequence). The CDR3 is 15 residues long. V gave up 2 bases and J gave up 2 bases; unmatched junction bases: 5. This CDR3 is CASSYTAQGNYGYTF. The CDR3 DNA sequence: TGTGCCAGCAGTTACACCGCACAGGGGAACTATGGCTACACCTTC.

About this clone: Other nucleotide sequences in the sample specify the same CDR3. The rearrangement uses TRBV29-1 and TRBJ2-1; D might be TRBD2 (6 bases). Trimming took 3 bases from V and 0 from J, leaving 6 bases between them. The CDR3 consists of 13 residues. Germline lookup yields CDR1 SQVTM and CDR2 ANQGSEA. The CDR3 reads CSVEGGSYNEQFF. As DNA, the CDR3 is TGCAGCGTTGAGGGGGGCTCCTACAATGAGCAGTTCTTC.

This clone was seen only a few times. The gene calls are TRBV11-3 and TRBJ2-3, with 13 bases identical to TRBD2. Germline CDR1 and CDR2: SGHNT and YENEEA. The CDR3 totals 17 residues. J gave up 3 bases and V 5 bases, and 8 bases lay outside the gene matches. The CDR3 nucleotides read TGTGCCAGCAGCACTCGCCCGGGACTAGCGGGAACAGATACGCAGTATTTT. It is translated as CASSTRPGLAGTDTQYF.

This rearrangement joins TRBV3-1 (or the pseudogene TRBV3-2) to TRBJ1-4; D is unclear. This CDR3 has 15 residues. Germline assignment: CDR1 LGHDT and CDR2 YNNKEL (reference sequence). Trimming stripped 4 bases from V and 5 bases from J, with 14 bases between. DNA of the CDR3: TGTGCCAGCAGCCGGACGGAGGGAGGGAATGAAAAACTGTTTTTT. It specifies CASSRTEGGNEKLFF.

This clone is a singleton in its sample. The chain carries TRBV10-1 and TRBJ2-3; 13 positions match TRBD2. CDR3 length equals 16 residues. V lost 2 bases, J lost 1 base, and 0 bases stayed unmatched. CDR1 and CDR2 (germline): WNHNN, SYGVQD (reference sequence). The CDR3 loop is CASSEGLAGGTDTQYF. As DNA, the CDR3 is TGCGCCAGCAGTGAGGGACTAGCGGGAGGCACAGATACGCAGTATTTT.

This clone was seen only once. V usage is TRBV18 and J usage is TRBJ1-6; a weak D match, TRBD1 (6 bases). The V gene lost 5 bases and the J gene lost 6 bases, with 20 bases spanning the gap. The CDR3 spans 17 residues. From germline, CDR1 is KGHSH and CDR2 LQKENI. DNA for the CDR3: TGTGCCAGCTCATCTTATGCGCCGGGACACTCTAATTCACCCCTCCACTTT. Translated, it gives CASSSYAPGHSNSPLHF.

V gene TRBV28 combines with J gene TRBJ1-2; unclear D gene. Trimming stripped 10 bases from V and 4 bases from J, with 13 bases between. The length of the CDR3 is 12 residues. Germline CDR1 is MDHEN and CDR2 is SYDVKM. This chain's CDR3 is CATNPGPYGYTF. The CDR3 DNA follows: TGTGCCACTAATCCAGGTCCCTATGGCTACACCTTC.

The rearrangement uses TRBV11-2 and TRBJ2-1; 13 nucleotides agree with TRBD2. V shed 5 bases, J shed 7 bases, and the junction held 5 bases outside the gene matches. The CDR3 has 15 amino acids. Germline V gene lookup returns CDR1 SGHAT and CDR2 FQNNGV. CDR3 sequence (DNA): TGTGCCAGCAGCCGGACTAGCGGGAGTGGGAATGAGCAGTTCTTC. This translates into CASSRTSGSGNEQFF.

The chain has TRBV4-2 and TRBJ1-2; 8 nucleotides agree with TRBD1. V trimming: 0 bases; J trimming: 3 bases; junction bases outside the gene matches: 3. CDR1 is LGHNA and CDR2 is YNFKEQ in the germline V gene. CDR3 length: 15 amino acids. The CDR3 is CASSQDQGADYGYTF. As DNA, the CDR3 is TGTGCCAGCAGCCAAGATCAGGGGGCGGACTATGGCTACACCTTC.

J is TRBJ2-5 and V is TRBV7-7, with 12 bases that match TRBD1. The germline CDR1 and CDR2 sequences are SSHAT and FNYEAQ (reference sequence). The CDR3 extends over 16 amino acids. The junction had 4 bases not matched to a gene; V was cut back by 1 base and J by 4 bases. CDR3 region: CASSLDGTGGSETQYF. DNA for the CDR3: TGTGCCAGCAGCTTAGACGGGACAGGGGGCTCAGAGACCCAGTACTTC.

The gene calls are TRBV11-2 and TRBJ2-7, with 12 bases identical to TRBD2. The V gene end was trimmed by 2 bases and the J gene end by 3 bases; junction bases not matched to a gene: 2. Germline CDR1 is SGHAT and CDR2 is FQNNGV. The CDR3 spans 15 residues. The CDR3 sequence is CASSLRTSGDYEQYF. CDR3 in DNA: TGTGCCAGCAGCTTAAGGACTAGCGGGGACTACGAGCAGTACTTC.

The chain employs TRBV9 and TRBJ2-3; no firm D call. The V end lost 1 base, the J end lost 3 bases, and 6 bases lay between the germline ends. Germline CDR1 SGDLS, CDR2 YYNGEE. The CDR3 consists of 13 residues. The CDR3 bases are TGTGCCAGCAGCGTAATCGGGACAGATACGCAGTATTTT. Protein product: CASSVIGTDTQYF.

V and J are TRBV27 and TRBJ2-7; TRBD2 might be the D (5 bases). This CDR3 spans 14 amino acids. The germline V gene encodes CDR1 MNHEY and CDR2 SMNVEV (reference sequence). Trimming took 6 bases from V and 2 from J, leaving 14 bases between them. CDR3 coding DNA: TGTGCCAGCAGAACGAGCGGACTCCCCTACGAGCAGTACTTC. It encodes CASRTSGLPYEQYF.

This chain links TRBV10-3 with TRBJ1-5; D is unresolved. The CDR3 is 16 amino acids. Germline CDR1 is ENHRY and CDR2 is SYGVKD. V shed 3 bases and J shed 2 bases, with 14 bases lying between them. CDR3 loop: CAISEVSPEGNQPQHF. In nucleotides, the CDR3 is TGTGCCATCAGTGAAGTTTCTCCGGAGGGCAATCAGCCCCAGCATTTT.

This chain uses TRBV6-6 with TRBJ2-7; TRBD1 might be the D (7 bases). The CDR3 is 12 amino acids. Germline V lookup: CDR1 MNHNY, CDR2 SVGAGI (reference sequence). V lost 7 bases and J lost 8, with 15 bases in between. The CDR3 reads CASMTGTSKQYF. The CDR3 nucleotides read TGTGCCAGCATGACAGGGACTTCTAAGCAGTACTTC.

The CDR3 loop reads CAWSALKTGQYSYNEQFF. The CDR3 DNA is TGTGCCTGGAGTGCTCTAAAAACGGGACAGTACTCCTACAATGAGCAGTTCTTC. The chain couples TRBV30 to TRBJ2-1, with 7 bases fitting TRBD1. This CDR3 comprises 18 residues. With V trimmed by 1 base and J by 0 bases, 12 bases remained unmatched. CDR1 GTSNPN and CDR2 SVGIG come from the germline V gene (reference sequence).